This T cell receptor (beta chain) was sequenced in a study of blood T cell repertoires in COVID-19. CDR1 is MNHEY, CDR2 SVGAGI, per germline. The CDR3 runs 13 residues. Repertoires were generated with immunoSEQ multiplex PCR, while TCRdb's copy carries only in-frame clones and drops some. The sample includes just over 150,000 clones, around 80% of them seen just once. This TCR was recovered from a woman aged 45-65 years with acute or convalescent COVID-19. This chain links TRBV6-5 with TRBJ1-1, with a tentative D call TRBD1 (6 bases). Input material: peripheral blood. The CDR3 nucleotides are TGTGCAGCCCAGGGACACGGGCAGGGCCTGGCTTTCTTT. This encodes CAAQGHGQGLAFF.